This TCR beta chain derives from a study of blood T cells in healthy people across ages. Study-level results: A strong correlation was found between TCR beta diversity and the percentage of naive T cells.

This clonotype was observed a handful of times. Antigen specificity is unknown. Trimming took 5 bases from V and 8 from J; bases not matched to a gene: 11. CDR3 length equals 14 residues. With a J-beta primer mix and a sample-barcoded 5' primer, a second PCR ran roughly 6 to 11 cycles. Using its own MiXCR run on the 5' RACE reads, TCRdb lists one record per CDR3 protein. The sample shows around 780,000 distinct CDR3 sequences, roughly 25% of them seen only once. The study isolated at least 6.5 million PBMCs from each sample. These data also formed part of another study, on T cells of mothers and their children. That work states: Donation was provided by three healthy Caucasian mothers along with their six children.

The chain has TRBV12-3 or TRBV12-4 and TRBJ2-5, with 7 bases lining up with TRBD2. This clonotype was obtained from a boy aged 5-17 years in good health. Source material: blood. Written as DNA, the CDR3 is TGTGCCAGCAGTCTGGGACTGCAAGCGGGAACCCAGTACTTC. Its translation is CASSLGLQAGTQYF.